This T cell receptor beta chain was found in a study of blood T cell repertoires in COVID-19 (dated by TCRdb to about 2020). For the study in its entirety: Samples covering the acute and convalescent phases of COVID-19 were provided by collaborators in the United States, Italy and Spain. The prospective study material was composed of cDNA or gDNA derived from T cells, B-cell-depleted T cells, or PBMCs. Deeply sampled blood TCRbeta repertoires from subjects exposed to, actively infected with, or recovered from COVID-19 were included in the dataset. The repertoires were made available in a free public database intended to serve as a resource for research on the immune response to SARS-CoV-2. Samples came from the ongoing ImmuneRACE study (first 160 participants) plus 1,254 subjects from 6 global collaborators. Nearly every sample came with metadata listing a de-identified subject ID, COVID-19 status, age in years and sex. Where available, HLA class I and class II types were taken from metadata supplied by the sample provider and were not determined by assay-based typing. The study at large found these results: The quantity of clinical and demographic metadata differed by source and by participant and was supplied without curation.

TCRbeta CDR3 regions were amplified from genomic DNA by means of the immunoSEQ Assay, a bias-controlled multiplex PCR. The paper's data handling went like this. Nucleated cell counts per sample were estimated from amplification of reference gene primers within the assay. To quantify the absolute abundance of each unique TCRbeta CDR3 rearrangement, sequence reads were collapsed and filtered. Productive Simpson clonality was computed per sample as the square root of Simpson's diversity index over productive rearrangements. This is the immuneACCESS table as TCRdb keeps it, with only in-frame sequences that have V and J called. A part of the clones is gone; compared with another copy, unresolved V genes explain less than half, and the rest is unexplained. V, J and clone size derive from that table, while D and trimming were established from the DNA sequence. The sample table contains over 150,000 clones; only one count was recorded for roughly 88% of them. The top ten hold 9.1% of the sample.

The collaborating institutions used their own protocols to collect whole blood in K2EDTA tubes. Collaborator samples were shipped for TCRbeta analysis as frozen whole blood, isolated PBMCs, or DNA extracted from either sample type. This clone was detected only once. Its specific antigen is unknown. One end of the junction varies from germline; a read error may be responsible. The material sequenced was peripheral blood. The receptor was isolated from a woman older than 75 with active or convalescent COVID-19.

In nucleotide form, the sequence is TGTGCTAGCAGCTTAGACAGGGGGGAGACCCAGTACTTC. Its protein reads: CASSLDRGETQYF. This chain joins TRBV7-7 to TRBJ2-5, with 9 junctional bases fitting TRBD1. From a lookup of the germline V gene (reference sequence), CDR1 and CDR2 are SSHAT and FNYEAQ. CDR3 length: 13 amino acids, cysteine to phenylalanine. Just the 39-base CDR3 DNA is kept, in frame starting at base 1.